The present T cell receptor (beta chain) was sequenced within a study of T-cell reconstitution after alpha-beta-depleted transplantation in children. Overall study findings and caveats: From surviving recipient T cells and thymic progenitors came the high day-60 TCRbeta diversity observed in some patients. T-cell numbers and diversity one year post-transplant derived largely from freshly generated T cells. Two months or so post-transplant, alpha-beta T cells reportedly derived from several hundred expanded graft clones.

The TCRbeta library incorporated unique molecular identifiers. TCRdb called the PCR reads again in MiXCR, with one record for every CDR3 protein. Of hundreds of thousands of distinct CDR3 sequences in the sample, 7.5% to 9% were seen once. CDR3 size: 13 residues. V shed 2 bases and J shed 3 bases, with 8 bases lying between them. Germline CDR1 MDHEN, CDR2 SYDVKM. In its sample, this clonotype was seen many times. Its antigen is as yet unknown. The source was peripheral blood, collected 360 days after TCRalphabeta/CD19-depleted stem cell transplant. The receptor's source is a female patient aged 2-10 years who had a stem cell transplant for Fanconi anemia, so the T cells may come from the graft donor. This chain uses TRBV28 with TRBJ2-7; TRBD2 might be the D (5 bases). The CDR3 region is CASSLPGIYEQYF. The CDR3 DNA follows: TGTGCCAGCAGTTTACCCGGGATCTACGAGCAGTACTTC.